Below are 19 T cell receptor beta chains sequenced from a single sample in a study of cytomegalovirus exposure and HLA in healthy donors. The PCR made use of 60 Vbeta and 13 Jbeta primers. Sequencing was performed with immunoSEQ multiplex PCR; in TCRdb, only in-frame clones are kept and a portion is missing. The sample carries about 150,000 clones, approximately 82% recorded once. Sequences were obtained from PBMCs. Receptors were obtained from a male donor in good health and CMV-seronegative.

The V call is TRBV30, the J call TRBJ1-6, with 9 positions matching TRBD1. Germline lookup yields CDR1 GTSNPN and CDR2 SVGIG (reference sequence). This CDR3 contains 14 residues. Trimming removed 3 bases from V and 6 bases from J; junction bases left unmatched: 3. The CDR3 bases are TGTGCCTGGAGGGACAGGGGTTTTAATTCACCCCTCCACTTT. Residues: CAWRDRGFNSPLHF.

This chain links TRBV5-1 with TRBJ2-2; the D is unclear. Germline CDR1 reads SGHRS; CDR2 reads YFSETQ. V lost 1 base and J lost 0, with 10 bases in between. The CDR3 spans 16 residues. The CDR3 bases are TGCGCCAGCAGCTTGTTAACTAACGCGAACACCGGGGAGCTGTTTTTT. Translated: CASSLLTNANTGELFF.

V is TRBV5-1 and J is TRBJ2-3; the D is unclear. Trimming cost V 7 bases and J 6 bases, with 18 bases left between them. Per the germline V gene, CDR1 is SGHRS and CDR2 is YFSETQ. The CDR3 extends over 14 amino acids. The CDR3 DNA reads TGCGCCAGCGCCCTTCTGTCAGGAATGGATACGCAGTATTTT. Its protein is CASALLSGMDTQYF.

This clone has a handful of counts. This chain uses TRBV6-5 with TRBJ2-7, with 10 nucleotides matching TRBD1. The CDR3 extends over 13 amino acids. V was pared by 5 bases and J by 3 bases, with 1 base of the junction left unmatched. Germline V gene data show CDR1 as MNHEY and CDR2 as SVGAGI. The CDR3 nucleotides read TGTGCCAGCAGTGACAGGGGGCGCTACGAGCAGTACTTC. The encoded protein is CASSDRGRYEQYF.

The chain has TRBV6-1 and TRBJ2-7; D might be TRBD2 (6 bases). Per germline, CDR1 MNHNS and CDR2 SASEGT. The CDR3 length is 14 residues. Trimming pared 10 bases from V and 3 bases from J, leaving 19 bases between. The CDR3 reads CAIGEAAKGYEQYF. The DNA of the CDR3 is TGTGCCATAGGGGAGGCGGCCAAGGGCTACGAGCAGTACTTC.

J is TRBJ1-5 and V is TRBV12-5; tentative D call: TRBD1 (6 bases). Germline loops: CDR1 LGHNT, CDR2 FRNRAP. V lost 6 bases to trimming and J lost 3 bases, with 18 bases between them. The CDR3 is 16 amino acids. The CDR3 DNA reads TGTGCTAGTGGCCCCTTGGGGGGGCAAGACAATCAGCCCCAGCATTTT. Translated, it gives CASGPLGGQDNQPQHF.

The table lists this clone with a few counts. CDR3 DNA: TGTGCCAGCAGTGCGCAGGGTTTCGGAAACACCATATATTTT. Residues: CASSAQGFGNTIYF. The chain joins TRBV6-1 to TRBJ1-3, with TRBD1 as a possible D gene (5 bases). Germline CDR1 reads MNHNS; CDR2 reads SASEGT. CDR3 length: 14 residues. The V end was cut by 4 bases, the J end by 4 bases, with 11 bases between.

The rearrangement links TRBV7-9 to TRBJ2-3; D might be TRBD2 (5 bases). This CDR3 has 13 amino acids. The V and J ends lost 6 bases and 3 bases respectively, with 10 bases between them. The germline V gene encodes CDR1 SEHNR and CDR2 FQNEAQ (reference sequence). The CDR3 DNA reads as TGTGCCAGCAGGCCGGGGTCTACAGATACGCAGTATTTT. Translation gives CASRPGSTDTQYF.

The CDR3 here is CASSSDSSYEQYF. Written as DNA, the CDR3 is TGTGCCAGCAGCTCGGACAGCTCCTACGAGCAGTACTTC. The chain carries TRBV7-3 and TRBJ2-7; D perhaps matches TRBD1 (6 bases). With 4 bases removed from V and 0 bases from J, the gap between germline ends came to 7 bases. This CDR3 region has 13 residues. The germline CDR1 and CDR2 sequences are SGHTA and FQGTGA.

The rearrangement joins TRBV7-2 to TRBJ1-2, with a possible D match to TRBD1 (5 bases). V shed 5 bases and J shed 0 bases, with 13 bases lying between them. The length of the CDR3 is 15 residues. Germline V gene lookup returns CDR1 SGHTA and CDR2 FQGNSA. The DNA for the CDR3 is TGTGCCAGCAGCGCAACAGGACTATCTAACTATGGCTACACCTTC. As protein: CASSATGLSNYGYTF.

This clone came up a few times. The gene calls are TRBV9 and TRBJ2-1; TRBD2 matches 14 bases. The CDR3 loop spans 17 amino acids. The junction had 12 bases not matched to a gene; V was cut back by 4 bases and J by 9 bases. CDR1 and CDR2 (germline): SGDLS, YYNGEE. The CDR3 here is CASSLGTSGGLGGEQFF. The CDR3 nucleotides read TGTGCCAGCAGCTTAGGGACTAGCGGGGGCCTAGGGGGTGAGCAGTTCTTC.

The chain combines TRBV5-1 with TRBJ2-3, with D maybe TRBD2 (5 bases). The germline V gene has CDR1 SGHRS and CDR2 YFSETQ. V was clipped by 3 bases and J by 3 bases, with 8 bases between them. CDR3 length: 13 residues. CDR3 amino acids: CASSSQRTDTQYF. DNA for the CDR3: TGCGCCAGCAGCTCCCAGCGGACAGATACGCAGTATTTT. Complete variable domain (other parts from reference TRBV5-1 and TRBJ2-3): KAGVTQTPRYLIKTRGQQVTLSCSPISGHRSVSWYQQTPGQGLQFLFEYFSETQRNKGNFPGRFSGRQFSNSRSEMNVSTLELGDSALYLCASSSQRTDTQYFGPGTRLTVL.

This chain uses TRBV30 with TRBJ1-5; possibly TRBD1 for D (5 bases). This CDR3 is built from 15 residues. Deletions cut 0 bases from V and 4 bases from J, with 13 bases between. Germline V CDR1 and CDR2: GTSNPN, SVGIG (reference sequence). CDR3 protein: CAWSVPWGRNQPQHF. The CDR3 nucleotides read TGTGCCTGGAGTGTACCCTGGGGGAGGAATCAGCCCCAGCATTTT.

This rearrangement joins TRBV28 to TRBJ2-7; TRBD1 matches at 9 bases. This CDR3 has 15 amino acids. V lost 5 bases to trimming and J lost 3 bases; unmatched junction nucleotides: 8. CDR1 and CDR2 from the germline V gene are MDHEN and SYDVKM. CDR3 DNA: TGTGCCAGCAGTCAAATATACAGGGGGCACTACGAGCAGTACTTC. This gives the protein CASSQIYRGHYEQYF.

The CDR3 here is CASSESGTYQETQYF. The CDR3 bases are TGTGCCAGCAGTGAATCTGGGACTTACCAAGAGACCCAGTACTTC. The V gene is TRBV6-1, the J gene TRBJ2-5, with D possibly being TRBD2 (6 bases). Trimming stripped 2 bases from V and 0 bases from J, with 10 bases between. This CDR3 spans 15 amino acids. Germline lookup yields CDR1 MNHNS and CDR2 SASEGT.

This clone has only one observation. The rearrangement links TRBV30 to TRBJ1-1; TRBD1 is a possible D gene (6 bases). The V gene lost 4 bases and the J gene lost 1 base, with 10 bases spanning the gap. CDR3 size: 13 residues. Germline CDR1 and CDR2: GTSNPN and SVGIG (reference sequence). The CDR3 DNA sequence: TGTGCCTGGATGGGACACCAGAACACTGAAGCTTTCTTT. This sequence encodes CAWMGHQNTEAFF.

The genes are TRBV19 and TRBJ2-2; D gene ambiguous. Trimming pared 4 bases from V and 0 bases from J, leaving 18 bases between. The CDR3 runs 18 residues. From germline, CDR1 is LNHDA and CDR2 SQIVND (reference sequence). CDR3 region: CASSKVSLTIANTGELFF. For the CDR3, the DNA is TGTGCCAGTAGTAAAGTTTCTCTGACAATCGCGAACACCGGGGAGCTGTTTTTT.

The chain employs TRBV27 and TRBJ2-2; 12 bases fit TRBD2. Germline V CDR1 and CDR2: MNHEY, SMNVEV (reference sequence). This CDR3 is 16 amino acids long. Losses at the gene ends were 4 bases for V and 4 bases for J; bases not matched to a gene: 4. The CDR3 loop reads CASSWTSGVATGELFF. As DNA, the CDR3 is TGTGCCAGCAGTTGGACTAGCGGGGTCGCCACCGGGGAGCTGTTTTTT.

This clone occurred a few times. This chain connects TRBV4-2 to TRBJ1-2; 7 bases fit TRBD1. The CDR3 loop spans 14 amino acids. Germline V gene lookup returns CDR1 LGHNA and CDR2 YNFKEQ. V was pared by 4 bases and J by 7 bases, with 9 bases of the junction left unmatched. The DNA of the CDR3 is TGTGCCAGCAGCCCACCGACAGGGACAAGTGGCTACACCTTC. This encodes CASSPPTGTSGYTF.